The 16 T cell receptor beta chains below come from one sample, sequenced in a study of siplizumab effects on memory and regulatory T cells. Repertoires were generated with immunoSEQ multiplex PCR, while TCRdb's copy carries only in-frame clones and drops some. Of over 85,000 clones detected, 90% to 95% appear once; the ten largest clones hold roughly 1%. The material sequenced was CD4+ T cells sorted from blood. The receptors shown here come from a human donor in good health.

The chain recombines TRBV5-1 with TRBJ2-3; TRBD2 might be the D (6 bases). Germline CDR1 reads SGHRS; CDR2 reads YFSETQ. CDR3 length: 16 amino acids. With 0 bases removed from V and 5 bases from J, the gap between germline ends came to 16 bases. The CDR3 reads CASSLVGAGIGDTQYF. As DNA, the CDR3 is TGCGCCAGCAGCTTGGTAGGTGCGGGAATAGGAGATACGCAGTATTTT.

The chain joins TRBV5-1 to TRBJ2-3; 13 bases map to TRBD2. The germline V gene encodes CDR1 SGHRS and CDR2 YFSETQ. The CDR3 consists of 14 residues. Losses at the gene ends were 4 bases for V and 7 bases for J; bases not matched to a gene: 3. CDR3 in DNA: TGCGCCAGCAGCCAGGGACTAGCGGGAAATACGCAGTATTTT. The encoded protein is CASSQGLAGNTQYF.

The V gene is TRBV28, the J gene TRBJ2-5; a weak D match, TRBD2 (7 bases). Germline V gene lookup returns CDR1 MDHEN and CDR2 SYDVKM. The CDR3 consists of 15 residues. V was shortened by 5 bases and J by 4 bases, with 17 bases between the two germline ends. CDR3 sequence: CASSLRPRGGETQYF. The CDR3, as DNA: TGTGCCAGCAGTCTACGCCCGAGGGGGGGAGAGACCCAGTACTTC.

The rearrangement links TRBV6-1 to TRBJ2-7; no definite D call. CDR3 length equals 13 residues. Trimming removed 11 bases from V and 3 bases from J, with 17 bases in between. Germline assignment: CDR1 MNHNS and CDR2 SASEGT. CDR3 coding DNA: TGTGCCGGCCCCTGGATAACCTTCTACGAGCAGTACTTC. This gives the protein CAGPWITFYEQYF.

CDR3 DNA: TGTGCCAGCAAATCTAGCGGGAGGCCTGGGGCAGATACGCAGTATTTT. Its protein product is CASKSSGRPGADTQYF. V is TRBV28 and J is TRBJ2-3, with 11 bases lining up with TRBD2. CDR3 size: 16 residues. J gave up 4 bases and V 7 bases, and 10 bases lay outside the gene matches. The V gene's germline CDR1 is MDHEN and CDR2 SYDVKM.

The chain uses TRBV6-1 and TRBJ2-1; 13 bases agree with TRBD2. The germline gives CDR1 MNHNS, CDR2 SASEGT. Trimming cost V 7 bases and J 13 bases; bases outside gene matches: 10. The CDR3 spans 14 residues. The chain's CDR3 is CASKELAGGGPQFF. CDR3 sequence (DNA): TGTGCCAGCAAAGAACTAGCGGGAGGGGGACCCCAGTTCTTC.

The chain joins TRBV18 to TRBJ2-5; 8 bases are a match to TRBD1. Germline V gives CDR1 KGHSH, CDR2 LQKENI. The J segment lost 5 bases and the V segment lost 7 bases, leaving 6 bases of the junction unmatched. The CDR3 covers 13 residues. The CDR3 bases are TGTGCCAGCTTTACAGGACAGGGCGAGACCCAGTACTTC. This sequence encodes CASFTGQGETQYF. Using reference TRBV18 and TRBJ2-5 for the parts outside the CDR3, the full variable domain is NAGVMQNPRHLVRRRGQEARLRCSPMKGHSHVYWYRQLPEEGLKFMVYLQKENIIDESGMPKERFSAEFPKEGPSILRIQQVVRGDSAAYFCASFTGQGETQYFGPGTRLLVL.

The V gene is TRBV25-1, the J gene TRBJ2-7; D is ambiguous. V lost 4 bases and J 1 base, leaving 14 bases between the germline ends. The CDR3 length is 15 residues. Germline CDR1 reads MGHDK; CDR2 reads SYGVNS. The CDR3 DNA is TGTGCCAGCAGTGTGGGCCGCATGCGATCCTACGAGCAGTACTTC. This sequence encodes CASSVGRMRSYEQYF.

V and J are TRBV28 and TRBJ2-2, with D perhaps TRBD1 or TRBD2 (5 bases each). V lost 3 bases to trimming and J lost 0 bases, with 8 bases between them. The length of the CDR3 is 15 residues. Germline V gene data show CDR1 as MDHEN and CDR2 as SYDVKM. CDR3 nucleotides: TGTGCCAGCAGTTTTGAGGGACCGAACACCGGGGAGCTGTTTTTT. Translating gives CASSFEGPNTGELFF.

This chain joins TRBV7-3 and TRBJ2-2, with 10 bases matching TRBD1. The germline V gene has CDR1 SGHTA and CDR2 FQGTGA. After removal of 7 bases from V and 3 bases from J, the junction contained 2 bases not matched to a gene. There are 14 residues in the CDR3. The DNA of the CDR3 is TGTGCCAGCACGGGACAGGGGTACACCGGGGAGCTGTTTTTT. Translated: CASTGQGYTGELFF.

This clone was observed a single time. J is TRBJ1-6 and V is TRBV27; D is unresolved. The V and J ends lost 5 bases and 6 bases respectively, with 8 bases between them. The CDR3 runs 13 residues. Germline lookup yields CDR1 MNHEY and CDR2 SMNVEV (reference sequence). CDR3 bases: TGTGCCAGCAGTAGGTTAACTAATTCACCCCTCCACTTT. Translation: CASSRLTNSPLHF.

The chain carries TRBV19 and TRBJ2-5; 9 bases map to TRBD1. Trimming cost V 2 bases and J 3 bases; bases outside gene matches: 4. This CDR3 has 15 amino acids. Germline CDR1 LNHDA, CDR2 SQIVND (reference sequence). The CDR3 sequence: CASSIKGTGKETQYF. In nucleotides, the CDR3 is TGTGCCAGTAGTATAAAGGGGACAGGGAAAGAGACCCAGTACTTC.

The chain has TRBV28 and TRBJ1-2, with D maybe TRBD1 (6 bases). V was cut by 6 bases and J by 2 bases, with 10 bases left in between. The V gene's germline CDR1 is MDHEN and CDR2 SYDVKM. The CDR3 is 13 residues long. The CDR3 DNA follows: TGTGCCAGCAGGGTTGACAGGAACTATGGCTACACCTTC. The encoded protein is CASRVDRNYGYTF.

The V and J genes are TRBV10-3 and TRBJ2-3, with 7 bases that match TRBD2. This CDR3 has 13 residues. The V gene's germline CDR1 is ENHRY and CDR2 SYGVKD. The CDR3 sequence is CAVRREYTDTQYF. DNA of the CDR3: TGTGCGGTCCGGCGGGAGTACACAGATACGCAGTATTTT.

The rearrangement uses TRBV5-1 and TRBJ2-1; TRBD2 matches 7 bases. The CDR3 runs to 15 residues. The trim removed 0 bases at V and 4 bases at J, leaving 4 bases unmatched. CDR1 is SGHRS, CDR2 YFSETQ, per germline. CDR3 DNA sequence: TGCGCCAGCAGCTTGGGTCCGGGAGGATACAATGAGCAGTTCTTC. Amino acid sequence: CASSLGPGGYNEQFF.

This sequence joins TRBV5-5 and TRBJ2-1; 8 nucleotides line up with TRBD1. Germline values: CDR1 SGHKS, CDR2 YYEKEE (reference sequence). With 4 bases clipped from V and 1 base from J, the junction kept 4 bases outside the gene matches. The CDR3 length is 15 residues. The CDR3 DNA reads TGTGCCAGCAGCCCCGGGACAGGTTCCTACAATGAGCAGTTCTTC. Amino acids: CASSPGTGSYNEQFF.